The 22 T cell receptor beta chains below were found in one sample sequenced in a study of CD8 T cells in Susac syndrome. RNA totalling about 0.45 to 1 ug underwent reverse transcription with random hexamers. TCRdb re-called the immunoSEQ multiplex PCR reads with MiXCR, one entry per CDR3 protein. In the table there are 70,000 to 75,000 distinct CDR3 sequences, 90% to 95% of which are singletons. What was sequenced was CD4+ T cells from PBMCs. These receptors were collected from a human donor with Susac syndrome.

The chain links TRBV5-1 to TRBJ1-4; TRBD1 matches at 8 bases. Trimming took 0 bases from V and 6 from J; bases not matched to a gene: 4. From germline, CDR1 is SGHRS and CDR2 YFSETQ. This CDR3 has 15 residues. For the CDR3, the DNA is TGCGCCAGCAGCTTGGCGGCAGGGGGCTATGAAAAACTGTTTTTT. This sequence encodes CASSLAAGGYEKLFF.

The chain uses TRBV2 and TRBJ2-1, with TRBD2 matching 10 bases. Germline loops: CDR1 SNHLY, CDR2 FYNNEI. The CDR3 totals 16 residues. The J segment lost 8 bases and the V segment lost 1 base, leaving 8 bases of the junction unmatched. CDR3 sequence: CASSEEERGGRDEQFF. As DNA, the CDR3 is TGTGCCAGCAGTGAAGAGGAGCGGGGGGGCCGCGATGAGCAGTTCTTC.

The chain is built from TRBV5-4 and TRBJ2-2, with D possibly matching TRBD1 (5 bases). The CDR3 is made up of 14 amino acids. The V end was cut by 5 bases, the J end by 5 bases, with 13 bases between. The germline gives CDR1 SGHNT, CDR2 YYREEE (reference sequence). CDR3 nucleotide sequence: TGTGCCAGCAGTTCTAAAACAGGTACCGGGGAGCTGTTTTTT. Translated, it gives CASSSKTGTGELFF.

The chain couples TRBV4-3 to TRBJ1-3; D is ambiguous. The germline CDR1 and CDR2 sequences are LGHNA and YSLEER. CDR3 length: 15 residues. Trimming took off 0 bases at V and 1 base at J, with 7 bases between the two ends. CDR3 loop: CASSQDKASGNTIYF. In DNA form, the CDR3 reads TGCGCCAGCAGCCAAGATAAGGCGTCTGGAAACACCATATATTTT.

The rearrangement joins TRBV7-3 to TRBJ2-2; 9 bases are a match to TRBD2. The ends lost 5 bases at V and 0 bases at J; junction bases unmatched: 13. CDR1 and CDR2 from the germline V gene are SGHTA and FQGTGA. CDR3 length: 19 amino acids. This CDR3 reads CASSATGTSLLPNTGELFF. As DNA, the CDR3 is TGTGCCAGCAGCGCCACCGGGACTAGCCTACTCCCGAACACCGGGGAGCTGTTTTTT.

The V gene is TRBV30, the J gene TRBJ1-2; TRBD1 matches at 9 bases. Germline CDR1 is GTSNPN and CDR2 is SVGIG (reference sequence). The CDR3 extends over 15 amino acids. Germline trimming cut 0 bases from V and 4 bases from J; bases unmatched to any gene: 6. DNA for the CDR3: TGTGCCTGGAGTGTACCCGGGACAGGGACCTATGGCTACACCTTC. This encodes CAWSVPGTGTYGYTF.

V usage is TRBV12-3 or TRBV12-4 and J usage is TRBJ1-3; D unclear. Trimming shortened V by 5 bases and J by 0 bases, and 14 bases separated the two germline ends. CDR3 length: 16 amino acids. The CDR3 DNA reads TGTGCCAGCAGTCCTCAGAGACTGGTCTCTGGAAACACCATATATTTT. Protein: CASSPQRLVSGNTIYF.

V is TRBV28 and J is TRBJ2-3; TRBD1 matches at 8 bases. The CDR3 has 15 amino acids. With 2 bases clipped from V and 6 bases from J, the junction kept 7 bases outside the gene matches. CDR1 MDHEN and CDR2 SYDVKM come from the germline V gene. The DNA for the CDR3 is TGTGCCAGCAGTTTAGAGACAGGGGTTCGTGATACGCAGTATTTT. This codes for CASSLETGVRDTQYF.

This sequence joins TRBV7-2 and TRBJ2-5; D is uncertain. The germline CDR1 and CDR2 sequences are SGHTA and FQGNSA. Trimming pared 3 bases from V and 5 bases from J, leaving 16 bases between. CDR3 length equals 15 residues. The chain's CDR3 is CASSFRLASGETQYF. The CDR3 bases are TGTGCCAGCAGCTTCAGACTGGCGAGTGGGGAGACCCAGTACTTC.

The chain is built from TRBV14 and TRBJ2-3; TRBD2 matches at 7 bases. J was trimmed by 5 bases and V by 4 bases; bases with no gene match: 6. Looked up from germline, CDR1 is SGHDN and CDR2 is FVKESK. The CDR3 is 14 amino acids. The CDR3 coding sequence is TGTGCCAGCAGCCGGACTAGTGGGGGAGATACGCAGTATTTT. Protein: CASSRTSGGDTQYF. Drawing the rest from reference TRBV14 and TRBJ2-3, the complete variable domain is EAGVTQFPSHSVIEKGQTVTLRCDPISGHDNLYWYRRVMGKEIKFLLHFVKESKQDESGMPNNRFLAERTGGTYSTLKVQPAELEDSGVYFCASSRTSGGDTQYFGPGTRLTVL.

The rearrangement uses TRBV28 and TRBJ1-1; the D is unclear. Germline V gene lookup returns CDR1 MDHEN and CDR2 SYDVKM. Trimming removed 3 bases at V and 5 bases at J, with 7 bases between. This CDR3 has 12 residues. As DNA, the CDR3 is TGTGCCAGCAGTTTTAGGTTAACTGAAGCTTTCTTT. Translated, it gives CASSFRLTEAFF.

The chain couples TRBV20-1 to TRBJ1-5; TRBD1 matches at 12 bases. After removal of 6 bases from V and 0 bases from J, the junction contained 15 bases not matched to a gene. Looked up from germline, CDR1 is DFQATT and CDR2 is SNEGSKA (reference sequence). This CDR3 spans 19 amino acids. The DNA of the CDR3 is TGCAGTGCCCGGGGACAGGGGGCCTCTGTGGCCGTTAGCAATCAGCCCCAGCATTTT. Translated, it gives CSARGQGASVAVSNQPQHF.

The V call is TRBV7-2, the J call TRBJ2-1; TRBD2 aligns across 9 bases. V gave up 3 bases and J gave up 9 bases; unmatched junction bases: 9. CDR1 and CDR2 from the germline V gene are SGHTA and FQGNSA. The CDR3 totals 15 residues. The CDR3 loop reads CASSLERGALGEQFF. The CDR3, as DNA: TGTGCCAGCAGCTTGGAGCGGGGGGCCCTCGGTGAGCAGTTCTTC.

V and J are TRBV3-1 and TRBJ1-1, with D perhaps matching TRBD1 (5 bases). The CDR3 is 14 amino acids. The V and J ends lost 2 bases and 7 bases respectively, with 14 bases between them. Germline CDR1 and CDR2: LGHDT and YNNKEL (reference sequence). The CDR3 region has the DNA TGTGCCAGCAGCCAACTCGGCAGGGCCAATGAAGCTTTCTTT. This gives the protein CASSQLGRANEAFF.

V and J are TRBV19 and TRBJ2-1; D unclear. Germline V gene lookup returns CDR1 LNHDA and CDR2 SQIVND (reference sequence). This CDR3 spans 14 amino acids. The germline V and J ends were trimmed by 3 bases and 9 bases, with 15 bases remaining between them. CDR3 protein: CASSMGLRSGEQFF. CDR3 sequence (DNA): TGTGCCAGTAGTATGGGTCTTCGTTCAGGTGAGCAGTTCTTC. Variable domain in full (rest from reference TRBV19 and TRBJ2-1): DGGITQSPKYLFRKEGQNVTLSCEQNLNHDAMYWYRQDPGQGLRLIYYSQIVNDFQKGDIAEGYSVSREKKESFPLTVTSAQKNPTAFYLCASSMGLRSGEQFFGPGTRLTVL.

The CDR3: CAWSGDWTSGGKRNTGELFF. DNA of the CDR3: TGTGCCTGGAGTGGCGATTGGACTAGCGGGGGGAAAAGAAACACCGGGGAGCTGTTTTTT. This chain uses TRBV30 with TRBJ2-2; 14 bases fit TRBD2. The V segment lost 1 base and the J segment 2 bases; nucleotides outside the gene matches: 12. From germline, CDR1 is GTSNPN and CDR2 SVGIG (reference sequence). The CDR3 has 20 amino acids.

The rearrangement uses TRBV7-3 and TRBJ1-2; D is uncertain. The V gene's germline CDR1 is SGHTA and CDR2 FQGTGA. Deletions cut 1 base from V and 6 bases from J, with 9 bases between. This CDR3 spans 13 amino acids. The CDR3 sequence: CASSLNVGDGYTF. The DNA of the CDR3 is TGTGCCAGCAGCTTAAATGTAGGAGATGGCTACACCTTC.

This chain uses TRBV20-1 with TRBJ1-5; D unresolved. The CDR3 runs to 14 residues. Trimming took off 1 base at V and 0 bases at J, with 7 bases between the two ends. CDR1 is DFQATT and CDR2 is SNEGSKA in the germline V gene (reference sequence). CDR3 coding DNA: TGCAGTGCTAGAGGACTTTTTAGCAATCAGCCCCAGCATTTT. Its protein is CSARGLFSNQPQHF.

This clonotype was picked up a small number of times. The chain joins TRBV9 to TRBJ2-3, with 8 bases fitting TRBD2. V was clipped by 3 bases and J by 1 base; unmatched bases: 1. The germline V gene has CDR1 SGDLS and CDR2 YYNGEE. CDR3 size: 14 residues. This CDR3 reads CASSGAGGTDTQYF. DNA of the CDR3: TGTGCCAGCAGCGGAGCGGGGGGCACAGATACGCAGTATTTT.

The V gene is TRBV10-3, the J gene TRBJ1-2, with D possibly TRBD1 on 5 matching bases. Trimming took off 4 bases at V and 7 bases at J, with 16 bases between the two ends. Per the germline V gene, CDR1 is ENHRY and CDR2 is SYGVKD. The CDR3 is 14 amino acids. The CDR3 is CAISAGGSWFGYTF. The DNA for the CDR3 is TGTGCCATCAGTGCGGGGGGTTCGTGGTTTGGCTACACCTTC.

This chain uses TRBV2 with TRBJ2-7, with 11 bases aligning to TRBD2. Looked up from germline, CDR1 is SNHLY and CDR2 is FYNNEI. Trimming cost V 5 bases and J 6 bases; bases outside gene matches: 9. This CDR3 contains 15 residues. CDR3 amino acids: CASSSLAGASREQYF. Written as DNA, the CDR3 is TGTGCCAGCAGTTCACTAGCGGGGGCCTCTCGCGAGCAGTACTTC. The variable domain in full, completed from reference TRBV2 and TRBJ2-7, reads EPEVTQTPSHQVTQMGQEVILRCVPISNHLYFYWYRQILGQKVEFLVSFYNNEISEKSEIFDDQFSVERPDGSNFTLKIRSTKLEDSAMYFCASSSLAGASREQYFGPGTRLTVT.

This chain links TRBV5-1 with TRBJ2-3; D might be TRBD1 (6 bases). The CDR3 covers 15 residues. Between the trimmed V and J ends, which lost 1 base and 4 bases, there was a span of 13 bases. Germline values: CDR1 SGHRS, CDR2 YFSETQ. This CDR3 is CASSLQGNYADTQYF. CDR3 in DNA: TGCGCCAGCAGCTTGCAGGGGAATTATGCAGATACGCAGTATTTT.